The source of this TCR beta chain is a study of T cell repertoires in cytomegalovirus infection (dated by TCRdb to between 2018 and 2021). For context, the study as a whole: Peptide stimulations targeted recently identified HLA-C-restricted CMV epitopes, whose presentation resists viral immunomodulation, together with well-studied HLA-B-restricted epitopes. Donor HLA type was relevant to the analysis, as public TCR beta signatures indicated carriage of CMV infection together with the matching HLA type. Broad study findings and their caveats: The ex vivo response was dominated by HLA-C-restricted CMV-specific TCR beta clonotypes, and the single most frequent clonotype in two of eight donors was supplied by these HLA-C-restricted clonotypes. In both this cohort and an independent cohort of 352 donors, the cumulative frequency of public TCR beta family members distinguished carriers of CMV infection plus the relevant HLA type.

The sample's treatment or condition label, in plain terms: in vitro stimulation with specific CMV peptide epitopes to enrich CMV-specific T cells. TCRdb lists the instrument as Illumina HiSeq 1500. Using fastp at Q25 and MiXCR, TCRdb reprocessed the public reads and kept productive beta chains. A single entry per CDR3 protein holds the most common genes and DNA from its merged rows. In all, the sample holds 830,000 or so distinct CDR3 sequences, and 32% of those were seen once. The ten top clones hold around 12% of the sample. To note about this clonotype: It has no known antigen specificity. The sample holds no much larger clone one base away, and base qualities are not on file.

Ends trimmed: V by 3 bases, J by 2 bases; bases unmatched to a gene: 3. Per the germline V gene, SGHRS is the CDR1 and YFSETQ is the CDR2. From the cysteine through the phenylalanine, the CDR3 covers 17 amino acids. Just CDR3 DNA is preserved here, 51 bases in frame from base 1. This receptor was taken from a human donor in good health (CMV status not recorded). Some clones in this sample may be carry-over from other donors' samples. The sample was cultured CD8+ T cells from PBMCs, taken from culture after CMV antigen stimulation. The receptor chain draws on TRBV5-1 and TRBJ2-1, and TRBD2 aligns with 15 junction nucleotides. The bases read TGCGCCAGCAGCTCCCGGACTAGCGGGGGGGCCTACAATGAGCAGTTCTTC. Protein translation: CASSSRTSGGAYNEQFF.